The 22 T cell receptor beta chains below come from one sample, sequenced in a study of CD4 T cells in relation to SARS-CoV-2 and coronaviruses. Assay used: immunoSEQ multiplex PCR; TCRdb lists only in-frame clones, some missing. The repertoire consists of 37,000 or so clones, with 80% to 90% occurring once and the leading ten covering around 3.3%. The specimen was memory CD4+ T cells from PBMCs. The receptors stem from an adult with COVID-19.

The gene calls are TRBV5-1 and TRBJ2-7; perhaps D is TRBD1 or TRBD2 (5 bases each). The V gene lost 3 bases and the J gene lost 0 bases, with 13 bases spanning the gap. The CDR3 totals 15 residues. Germline loops: CDR1 SGHRS, CDR2 YFSETQ. The CDR3 DNA reads as TGCGCCAGCAGCTGGACCGGGACGGACTCCTACGAGCAGTACTTC. Protein sequence: CASSWTGTDSYEQYF.

This chain links TRBV28 with TRBJ2-1; TRBD2 matches at 10 bases. The CDR3 is made up of 17 amino acids. The V gene end was trimmed by 5 bases and the J gene end by 1 base; junction bases not matched to a gene: 8. Germline V gives CDR1 MDHEN, CDR2 SYDVKM. This chain's CDR3 is CASSPISGRLSYNEQFF. CDR3 coding DNA: TGTGCCAGCAGTCCCATTAGCGGGAGGTTGTCCTACAATGAGCAGTTCTTC.

The CDR3 DNA is TGTGCCAGCAGTGAATGGTCTAGCGGGACTAACAATGAGCAGTTCTTC. Protein product: CASSEWSSGTNNEQFF. J is TRBJ2-1 and V is TRBV6-1, with 9 bases identical to TRBD2. Germline loops: CDR1 MNHNS, CDR2 SASEGT. V was pared by 2 bases and J by 5 bases, with 7 bases of the junction left unmatched. This CDR3 has 16 residues.

The chain combines TRBV11-2 with TRBJ2-7; TRBD1 or TRBD2 may be the D gene (5 bases each). The germline V gene has CDR1 SGHAT and CDR2 FQNNGV. The CDR3 runs 17 residues. V lost 2 bases to trimming and J lost 5 bases, with 22 bases between them. The CDR3 DNA is TGTGCCAGCAGCTTAATCCCGTGGGACCGAGCTGCGCACGAGCAGTACTTC. Translated: CASSLIPWDRAAHEQYF.

This chain links TRBV18 with TRBJ2-7; D is undetermined. The CDR3 totals 15 residues. V lost 1 base and J lost 2, with 12 bases in between. From germline, CDR1 is KGHSH and CDR2 LQKENI. The CDR3 loop is CASSPQTRTPYEQYF. The DNA for the CDR3 is TGTGCCAGCTCACCACAGACTCGGACCCCCTACGAGCAGTACTTC.

The V and J genes are TRBV6-4 and TRBJ2-1; 8 positions agree with TRBD2. This CDR3 region has 15 residues. V lost 5 bases to trimming and J lost 8 bases; unmatched junction nucleotides: 11. CDR1 and CDR2 from the germline V gene are MRHNA and SNTAGT. CDR3 bases: TGTGCCAGCAGTCTGGCGGGAGGAATTAACTATGAGCAGTTCTTC. Translating gives CASSLAGGINYEQFF.

The chain employs TRBV5-8 and TRBJ1-4; TRBD1 matches 9 bases. Germline V gene data show CDR1 as SGHTS and CDR2 as YDEGEE. Unmatched junction bases numbered 5, after V lost 4 bases and J lost 7 bases. This CDR3 region has 14 residues. The CDR3 sequence is CASSQGQGGEKLFF. CDR3 nucleotides: TGTGCCAGCAGCCAGGGACAGGGAGGTGAAAAACTGTTTTTT.

V gene TRBV12-5 combines with J gene TRBJ2-7; D not resolved. The CDR3 length is 12 residues. Between the trimmed V and J ends, which lost 1 base and 3 bases, there was a span of 4 bases. Germline loops: CDR1 LGHNT, CDR2 FRNRAP. The CDR3 sequence is CASGLGFYEQYF. CDR3 DNA: TGTGCTAGTGGTTTGGGCTTCTACGAGCAGTACTTC.

This clone was recorded once. The chain joins TRBV2 to TRBJ2-2; D possibly corresponds to TRBD1 (6 bases). V lost 8 bases to trimming and J lost 8 bases, with 18 bases between them. Germline V gene lookup returns CDR1 SNHLY and CDR2 FYNNEI. This CDR3 contains 14 residues. The CDR3 spells CASGTTGSLGELFF. For the CDR3, the DNA is TGTGCCAGCGGAACGACAGGCTCGCTTGGGGAGCTGTTTTTT.

The genes are TRBV9 and TRBJ2-3; TRBD2 is a possible D gene (5 bases). This CDR3 is 14 amino acids long. V gave up 4 bases and J gave up 5 bases, with 14 bases separating them. In germline, CDR1 is SGDLS, CDR2 YYNGEE. The CDR3 loop is CASSILGNGDTQYF. As DNA, the CDR3 is TGTGCCAGCAGCATACTAGGGAATGGAGATACGCAGTATTTT.

The chain has TRBV9 and TRBJ1-4; no firm D call. This CDR3 has 14 residues. Germline CDR1 is SGDLS and CDR2 is YYNGEE. V was pared by 4 bases and J by 8 bases, with 15 bases between. The CDR3 DNA is TGTGCCAGCAGCACGCACAGTCTCCCGGAAAAACTGTTTTTT. The encoded protein is CASSTHSLPEKLFF.

The V call is TRBV3-1 (or the pseudogene TRBV3-2), the J call TRBJ2-7, with 9 bases aligning to TRBD2. The CDR3 spans 16 residues. CDR1 is LGHDT and CDR2 is YNNKEL in the germline V gene (reference sequence). With 4 bases clipped from V and 4 bases from J, the junction kept 11 bases outside the gene matches. The CDR3 is CASSPNRAGGHYEQYF. CDR3 nucleotide sequence: TGTGCCAGCAGCCCGAATCGAGCGGGAGGACATTACGAGCAGTACTTC.

V is TRBV29-1 and J is TRBJ1-2; D unclear. This CDR3 comprises 13 residues. Between the trimmed V and J ends, which lost 0 bases and 3 bases, there was a span of 8 bases. The germline CDR1 and CDR2 sequences are SQVTM and ANQGSEA. The CDR3 protein is CSVEDGLYYGYTF. The CDR3 DNA is TGCAGCGTTGAAGATGGTCTGTACTATGGCTACACCTTC. Full variable domain (rest looked up from reference TRBV29-1 and TRBJ1-2): SAVISQKPSRDICQRGTSLTIQCQVDSQVTMMFWYRQQPGQSLTLIATANQGSEATYESGFVIDKFPISRPNLTFSTLTVSNMSPEDSSIYLCSVEDGLYYGYTFGSGTRLTVV.

The rearrangement uses TRBV6-5 and TRBJ2-7; D gene uncertain. V was cut by 8 bases and J by 3 bases, with 17 bases left in between. The CDR3 covers 14 residues. In germline, CDR1 is MNHEY, CDR2 SVGAGI. This CDR3 is CASALLAENYEQYF. CDR3 in DNA: TGTGCCAGCGCCCTACTGGCGGAGAACTACGAGCAGTACTTC.

This clone was seen once. The chain couples TRBV5-1 to TRBJ2-3, with 13 bases identical to TRBD2. This CDR3 contains 16 residues. V lost 5 bases and J lost 1; bases outside the gene matches: 4. Germline V lookup: CDR1 SGHRS, CDR2 YFSETQ. Here the CDR3 reads CASRTLAGGGTDTQYF. CDR3 bases: TGCGCCAGCAGGACACTAGCGGGAGGGGGCACAGATACGCAGTATTTT.

The genes are TRBV18 and TRBJ2-3; possible D gene TRBD1, 6 bases. The length of the CDR3 is 14 residues. The V gene lost 3 bases and the J gene lost 2 bases, with 9 bases spanning the gap. The germline V gene encodes CDR1 KGHSH and CDR2 LQKENI. DNA of the CDR3: TGTGCCAGCTCACCGGACAGTAACACAGATACGCAGTATTTT. It translates to CASSPDSNTDTQYF.

The genes are TRBV11-2 and TRBJ2-5; D may be TRBD1 (5 bases). The CDR3 length is 17 residues. Germline lookup yields CDR1 SGHAT and CDR2 FQNNGV. With 1 base removed from V and 2 bases from J, the gap between germline ends came to 17 bases. The CDR3 sequence is CASSLGGLGDGQETQYF. The DNA for the CDR3 is TGTGCCAGCAGCTTAGGAGGTTTAGGGGATGGTCAAGAGACCCAGTACTTC.

This clone has just a few counts. The chain employs TRBV5-1 and TRBJ2-7; D is possibly TRBD1 (6 bases). This CDR3 has 16 residues. Germline V lookup: CDR1 SGHRS, CDR2 YFSETQ. With 0 bases removed from V and 3 bases from J, the gap between germline ends came to 16 bases. CDR3: CASSLAPGHGLYEQYF. The CDR3, as DNA: TGCGCCAGCAGCTTGGCTCCGGGACACGGGCTCTACGAGCAGTACTTC.

The chain uses TRBV13 and TRBJ2-3; tentative D call: TRBD1 (5 bases). Germline CDR1 and CDR2: PRHDT and FYEKMQ (reference sequence). V was clipped by 5 bases and J by 8 bases, with 11 bases between them. The CDR3 totals 12 residues. The CDR3 reads CASSGNRGTQYF. Written as DNA, the CDR3 is TGTGCCAGCAGCGGTAATAGGGGTACGCAGTATTTT.

The chain recombines TRBV25-1 with TRBJ2-3; 7 nucleotides agree with TRBD1. Germline V gene sequence: CDR1 MGHDK, CDR2 SYGVNS. With 1 base clipped from V and 1 base from J, the junction kept 8 bases outside the gene matches. This CDR3 has 17 residues. The DNA for the CDR3 is TGTGCCAGCAGTGAATCAGGTAACAGGGGACGCACAGATACGCAGTATTTT. As protein: CASSESGNRGRTDTQYF.

DNA for the CDR3: TGTGCCAGTAGTATCACACAGAAAGAGACCCAGTACTTC. This gives the protein CASSITQKETQYF. The chain combines TRBV19 with TRBJ2-5, with D uncertain. The CDR3 has 13 amino acids. Between the trimmed V and J ends, which lost 3 bases and 3 bases, there was a span of 8 bases. The V gene's germline CDR1 is LNHDA and CDR2 SQIVND (reference sequence). The entire variable domain, with the rest obtained from reference TRBV19 and TRBJ2-5, is as follows: DGGITQSPKYLFRKEGQNVTLSCEQNLNHDAMYWYRQDPGQGLRLIYYSQIVNDFQKGDIAEGYSVSREKKESFPLTVTSAQKNPTAFYLCASSITQKETQYFGPGTRLLVL.

The chain is built from TRBV21-1 and TRBJ2-5; the table's TRBD2 call for D was not verified on the DNA. TRBV21-1 is a pseudogene. The CDR3 is 18 residues long. The CDR3 region has the DNA TGTGCCTGGCAGGTTCATGTCCTGGATTTAGAGGGACAAGAGACCCAGTACTTC. Amino acid sequence: CAWQVHVLDLEGQETQYF.